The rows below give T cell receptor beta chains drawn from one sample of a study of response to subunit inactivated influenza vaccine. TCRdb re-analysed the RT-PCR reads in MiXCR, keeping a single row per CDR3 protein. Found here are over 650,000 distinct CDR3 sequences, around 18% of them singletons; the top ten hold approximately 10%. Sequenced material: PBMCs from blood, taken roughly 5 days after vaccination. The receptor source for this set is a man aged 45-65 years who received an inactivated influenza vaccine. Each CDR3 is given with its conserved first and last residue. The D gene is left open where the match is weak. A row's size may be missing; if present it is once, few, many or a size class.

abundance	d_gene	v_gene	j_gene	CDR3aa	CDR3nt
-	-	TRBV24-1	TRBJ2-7	CATSSAGDYEQYF	TGTGCCACCAGTTCAGCAGGGGACTACGAGCAGTACTTC
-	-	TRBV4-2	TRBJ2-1	CASSQGSLAGPPYNEQFF	TGTGCCAGCAGCCAAGGGTCGCTGGCGGGGCCCCCCTACAATGAGCAGTTCTTC
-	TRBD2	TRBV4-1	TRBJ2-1	CASSSGTSGFISYNEQFF	TGCGCCAGCAGCTCCGGGACTAGCGGGTTCATCTCCTACAATGAGCAGTTCTTC
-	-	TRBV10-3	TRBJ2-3	CAIQRDGEATDTQYF	TGTGCCATTCAAAGGGACGGAGAAGCCACAGATACGCAGTATTTT
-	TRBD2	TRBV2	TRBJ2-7	CASTPSGATAYEQYF	TGTGCCAGCACCCCTAGCGGGGCTACCGCCTACGAGCAGTACTTC
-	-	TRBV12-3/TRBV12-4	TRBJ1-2	CASSSGERAYGYTF	TGTGCCAGCAGCTCAGGGGAGCGGGCCTATGGCTACACCTTC
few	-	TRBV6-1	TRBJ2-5	CASSGFVQPRETQYF	TGTGCCAGCAGTGGGTTCGTCCAGCCCAGAGAGACCCAGTACTTC
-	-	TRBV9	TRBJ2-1	CASSPDGLVGGNEQFF	TGTGCCAGCAGCCCCGATGGGCTAGTGGGAGGCAATGAGCAGTTCTTC
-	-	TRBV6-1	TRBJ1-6	CASRAGIAYNSPLHF	TGTGCCAGCAGGGCAGGGATCGCCTATAATTCACCCCTCCACTTT
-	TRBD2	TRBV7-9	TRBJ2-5	CASSSSFAGAGQETQYF	TGTGCCAGCAGTTCTTCCTTCGCGGGAGCGGGGCAAGAGACCCAGTACTTC
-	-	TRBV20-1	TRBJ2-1	CSGVQSYNEQFF	TGCAGTGGGGTTCAGAGCTACAATGAGCAGTTCTTC
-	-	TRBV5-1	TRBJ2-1	CASTLATGNNEQFF	TGCGCCAGCACCTTGGCCACAGGGAACAATGAGCAGTTCTTC
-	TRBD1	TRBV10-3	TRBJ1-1	CAISESASTGRMNTEAFF	TGTGCCATCAGTGAGTCGGCCTCGACAGGGCGAATGAACACTGAAGCTTTCTTT
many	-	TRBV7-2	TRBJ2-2	CASSLGGTYTGELFF	TGTGCCAGCAGCTTAGGGGGAACTTACACCGGGGAGCTGTTTTTT
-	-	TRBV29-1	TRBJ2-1	CSVARGGEQFF	TGCAGCGTTGCAAGGGGTGGTGAGCAGTTCTTC
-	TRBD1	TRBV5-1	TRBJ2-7	CASSEGTGGIDEQYF	TGCGCCAGCAGCGAAGGGACAGGGGGTATCGACGAGCAGTACTTC
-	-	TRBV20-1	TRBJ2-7	CSARSSYRYEQYF	TGCAGTGCTAGATCTAGTTACCGCTACGAGCAGTACTTC
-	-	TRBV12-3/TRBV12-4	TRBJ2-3	CASNLMERQYTDTQYF	TGTGCCAGCAACCTGATGGAGAGACAATACACAGATACGCAGTATTTT
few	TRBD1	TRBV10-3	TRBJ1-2	CAISKQGAHGYTF	TGTGCCATCAGTAAACAGGGGGCGCATGGCTACACCTTC
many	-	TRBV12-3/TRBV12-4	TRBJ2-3	CASSLPTGANTQYF	TGTGCCAGCAGTTTACCTACGGGAGCGAATACGCAGTATTTT
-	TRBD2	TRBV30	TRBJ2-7	CAWRKRGSFEQYF	TGTGCCTGGAGAAAGCGGGGGTCTTTCGAGCAGTACTTC
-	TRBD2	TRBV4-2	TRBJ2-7	CASSPRPGSGSLGRSYEQYF	TGTGCCAGCAGCCCTCGCCCGGGTAGCGGGAGCTTGGGCAGGTCCTACGAGCAGTACTTC
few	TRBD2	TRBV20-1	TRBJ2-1	CSARASGRNEQFF	TGCAGTGCTAGGGCTAGCGGGAGAAATGAGCAGTTCTTC
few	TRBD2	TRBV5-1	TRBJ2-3	CASTRAGLAEADTQYF	TGCGCCAGCACCCGGGCCGGGCTAGCGGAAGCAGATACGCAGTATTTT
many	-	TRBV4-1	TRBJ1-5	CASSQEQGNQPQHF	TGCGCCAGCAGCCAAGAACAGGGCAATCAGCCCCAGCATTTT
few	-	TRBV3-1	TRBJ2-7	CASTGLNEQYF	TGTGCCAGCACCGGATTAAACGAGCAGTACTTC
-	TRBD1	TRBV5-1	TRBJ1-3	CASSSGTDSGNTIYF	TGCGCCAGCAGCAGTGGGACAGACTCTGGAAACACCATATATTTT
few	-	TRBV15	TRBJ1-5	CATSGDLSGWGQPQHF	TGTGCCACCAGCGGAGACCTTTCAGGGTGGGGGCAGCCCCAGCATTTT
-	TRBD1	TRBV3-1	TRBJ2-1	CACSQRDRGRNEQFF	TGTGCCTGCAGCCAACGGGACAGGGGTAGGAATGAGCAGTTCTTC
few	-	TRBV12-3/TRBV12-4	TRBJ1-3	CASSWELGTGNTIYF	TGTGCCAGCAGCTGGGAGTTGGGGACTGGAAACACCATATATTTT
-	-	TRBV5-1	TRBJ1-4	CASSRGFDEKLFF	TGCGCCAGCAGCAGGGGGTTCGATGAAAAACTGTTTTTT
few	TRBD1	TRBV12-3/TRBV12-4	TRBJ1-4	CASRRQGWDEKLFF	TGTGCCAGCAGGCGACAGGGTTGGGATGAAAAACTGTTTTTT
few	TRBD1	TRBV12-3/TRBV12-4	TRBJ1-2	CASSYAQGGYGYTF	TGTGCCAGCAGCTATGCACAGGGGGGCTATGGCTACACCTTC
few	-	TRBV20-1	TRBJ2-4	CSARDGQKNIQYF	TGCAGTGCTAGAGATGGACAGAAAAACATTCAGTACTTC
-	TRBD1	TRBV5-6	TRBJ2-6	CASSYQGARSNVLTF	TGTGCCAGCAGCTACCAGGGGGCCCGGTCCAACGTCCTGACTTTC
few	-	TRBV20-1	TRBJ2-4	CSANQDIQYF	TGCAGTGCTAACCAGGACATTCAGTACTTC
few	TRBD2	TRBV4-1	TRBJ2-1	CASSQDSGGANEQFF	TGCGCCAGCAGCCAAGATAGCGGGGGGGCGAATGAGCAGTTCTTC
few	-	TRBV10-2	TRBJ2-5	CASRETGVQTQYF	TGCGCCAGCAGAGAGACAGGTGTGCAGACCCAGTACTTC
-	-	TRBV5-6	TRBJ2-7	CASSLLSATYEQYF	TGTGCCAGCAGCTTGCTCTCAGCCACCTACGAGCAGTACTTC
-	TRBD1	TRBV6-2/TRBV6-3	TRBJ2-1	CASSQGDNYNEQFF	TGTGCCAGCAGCCAGGGGGACAACTACAATGAGCAGTTCTTC
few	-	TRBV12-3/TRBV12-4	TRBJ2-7	CASSYGLGLYTTYEQYF	TGTGCCAGCAGTTATGGTTTGGGTCTGTACACCACCTACGAGCAGTACTTC
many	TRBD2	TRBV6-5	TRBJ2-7	CASSWGGSSYEQYF	TGTGCCAGCAGTTGGGGGGGGAGCTCCTACGAGCAGTACTTC
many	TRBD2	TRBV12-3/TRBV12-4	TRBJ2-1	CASSLLAAYNEQFF	TGTGCCAGCAGTTTACTAGCGGCCTACAATGAGCAGTTCTTC
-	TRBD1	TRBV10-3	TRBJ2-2	CAISVQGAGELFF	TGTGCCATCAGTGTCCAGGGGGCCGGGGAGCTGTTTTTT
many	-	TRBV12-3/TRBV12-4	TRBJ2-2	CASRRTGNTGELFF	TGTGCCAGCAGACGTACAGGGAACACCGGGGAGCTGTTTTTT
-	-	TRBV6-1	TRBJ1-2	CASSGNMGGYTF	TGTGCCAGCAGTGGAAATATGGGTGGCTACACCTTC
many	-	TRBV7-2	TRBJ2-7	CASSLGQGWIYEQYF	TGTGCCAGCAGCTTAGGGCAGGGTTGGATCTACGAGCAGTACTTC
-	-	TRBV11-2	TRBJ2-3	CASSSSGTAVTDYRPNTQYF	TGTGCCAGCAGCTCCTCCGGGACGGCCGTCACTGACTACCGCCCAAATACGCAGTATTTT
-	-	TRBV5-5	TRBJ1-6	CASIQEVGSPLHF	TGTGCCAGCATCCAGGAGGTTGGATCACCCCTCCACTTT
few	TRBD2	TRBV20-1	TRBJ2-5	CSARNLDPGLAGGQETQYF	TGCAGTGCTAGAAATCTAGACCCGGGACTAGCGGGGGGGCAAGAGACCCAGTACTTC
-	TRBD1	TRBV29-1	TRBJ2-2	CSGRTGTNTGELFF	TGCAGCGGACGGACAGGGACGAACACCGGGGAGCTGTTTTTT